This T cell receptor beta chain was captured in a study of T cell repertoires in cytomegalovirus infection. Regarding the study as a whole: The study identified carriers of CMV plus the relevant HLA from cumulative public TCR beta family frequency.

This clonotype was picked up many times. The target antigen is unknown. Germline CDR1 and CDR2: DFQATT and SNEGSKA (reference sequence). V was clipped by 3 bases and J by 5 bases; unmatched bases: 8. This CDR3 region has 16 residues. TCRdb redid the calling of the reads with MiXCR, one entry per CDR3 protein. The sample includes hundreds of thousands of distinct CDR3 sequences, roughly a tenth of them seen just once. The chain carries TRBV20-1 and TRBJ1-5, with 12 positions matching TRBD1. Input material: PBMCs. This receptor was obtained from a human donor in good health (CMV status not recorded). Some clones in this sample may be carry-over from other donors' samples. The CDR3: CSASRDRGRRDQPQHF. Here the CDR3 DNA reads TGCAGTGCTAGTCGGGACAGGGGGCGGCGTGATCAGCCCCAGCATTTT.